The 8 T cell receptor beta chains below all came from one sample that was sequenced in a study of blood T cell repertoires in COVID-19. This table comes from immunoSEQ multiplex PCR, and its TCRdb copy is limited to in-frame clones, with some not included. This table holds some 350,000 clones, around 91% found once. The sample comprised PBMCs or T cells enriched from blood (not recorded which). These TCRs come from a man aged 18 to 30 who had recovered from COVID-19.

The table lists this clone with a few counts. The gene calls are TRBV18 and TRBJ1-6; the D is unclear. The length of the CDR3 is 16 residues. V was shortened by 2 bases and J by 7 bases, with 15 bases between the two germline ends. The germline V gene encodes CDR1 KGHSH and CDR2 LQKENI. DNA of the CDR3: TGTGCCAGCTCACCATCGACGGCAGGCACCAATTCACCCCTCCACTTT. Encoded protein: CASSPSTAGTNSPLHF.

The rearrangement uses TRBV3-1 (or the pseudogene TRBV3-2) and TRBJ2-1, with 9 bases that match TRBD2. Germline CDR1 and CDR2: LGHDT and YNNKEL (reference sequence). The CDR3 extends over 15 amino acids. J gave up 7 bases and V 3 bases, and 7 bases lay outside the gene matches. The CDR3 sequence is CASSHRAGGDNEQFF. The CDR3 DNA is TGTGCCAGCAGCCACCGAGCGGGAGGCGATAATGAGCAGTTCTTC.

V is TRBV27 and J is TRBJ2-7; TRBD1 might be the D (5 bases). Germline V gene sequence: CDR1 MNHEY, CDR2 SMNVEV (reference sequence). The CDR3 is 15 residues long. V was clipped by 5 bases and J by 3 bases, with 17 bases between them. As DNA, the CDR3 is TGTGCCAGCAGTCCCGAAGCAGGGCAAAACTACGAGCAGTACTTC. Translation gives CASSPEAGQNYEQYF.

The CDR3 bases are TGTGCCAGCAGCTTGGTAGGGAGGGGGGACTACAATGAGCAGTTCTTC. Protein sequence: CASSLVGRGDYNEQFF. The rearrangement uses TRBV5-4 and TRBJ2-1; maybe TRBD2 (7 bases). The CDR3 is 16 residues long. V lost 0 bases, J lost 3 bases, and 13 bases lay in between. The germline gives CDR1 SGHNT, CDR2 YYREEE (reference sequence).

The chain joins TRBV5-4 to TRBJ1-1; D is unclear. V was cut by 3 bases and J by 5 bases, with 17 bases left in between. The CDR3 has 15 residues. Germline lookup yields CDR1 SGHNT and CDR2 YYREEE (reference sequence). The CDR3 coding sequence is TGTGCCAGCAGCTCCCTTAGTCGGTACGAAACTGAAGCTTTCTTT. Protein sequence: CASSSLSRYETEAFF.

This chain connects TRBV4-2 to TRBJ2-1; 7 nucleotides align to TRBD2. This CDR3 is 17 amino acids long. Germline CDR1 LGHNA, CDR2 YNFKEQ. V was clipped by 0 bases and J by 4 bases; unmatched bases: 9. The CDR3 sequence is CASSQDRGVGGYNEQFF. DNA of the CDR3: TGTGCCAGCAGCCAAGATCGCGGGGTCGGGGGGTACAATGAGCAGTTCTTC.

The chain carries TRBV28 and TRBJ1-5; D remains ambiguous. Trimming stripped 4 bases from V and 0 bases from J, with 13 bases between. The CDR3 is 16 residues long. The germline V gene encodes CDR1 MDHEN and CDR2 SYDVKM. CDR3 amino acids: CASSSRHLNSNQPQHF. The CDR3 DNA sequence: TGTGCCAGCAGTTCCCGACATCTTAATAGCAATCAGCCCCAGCATTTT.

The count of this clone is one. V gene TRBV21-1 combines with J gene TRBJ2-1; the table names TRBD2, a call not compared with the DNA. TRBV21-1 is assigned pseudogene status. This CDR3 comprises 15 residues. Here the CDR3 DNA reads TGTGCCAGCAGCATCCGTTTGCGGGGCCCTAATGAGCAGTTCTTC. This translates into CASSIRLRGPNEQFF.